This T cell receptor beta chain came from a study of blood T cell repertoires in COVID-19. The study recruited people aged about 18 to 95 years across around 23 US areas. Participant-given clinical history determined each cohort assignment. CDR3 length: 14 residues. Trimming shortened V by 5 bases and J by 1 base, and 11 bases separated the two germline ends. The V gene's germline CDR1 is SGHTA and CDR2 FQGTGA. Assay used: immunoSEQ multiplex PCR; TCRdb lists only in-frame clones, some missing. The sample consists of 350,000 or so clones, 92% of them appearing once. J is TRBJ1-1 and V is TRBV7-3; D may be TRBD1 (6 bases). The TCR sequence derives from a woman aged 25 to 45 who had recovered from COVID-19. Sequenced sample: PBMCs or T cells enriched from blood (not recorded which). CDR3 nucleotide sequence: TGTGCCAGCAGCGTAGACAGGTGGAACACTGAAGCTTTCTTT. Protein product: CASSVDRWNTEAFF.